These 17 T cell receptor beta chains came from one sample sequenced in a study of cytomegalovirus exposure and HLA in healthy donors. The PCR employed 60 Vbeta primers together with 13 Jbeta primers. The protocol was immunoSEQ multiplex PCR, while the TCRdb copy is restricted to in-frame clones and leaves out a portion. The profile covers around 99,000 clones, with 77% appearing a single time and 4.2% taken by the ten largest. Sample: PBMCs. These TCRs come from a male donor in good health and CMV-seronegative.

V usage is TRBV15 and J usage is TRBJ2-3; 9 bases are shared with TRBD1. The CDR3 totals 16 residues. The germline V gene has CDR1 LNHNV and CDR2 YYDKDF (reference sequence). V lost 5 bases and J lost 4; bases outside the gene matches: 10. CDR3 amino acids: CATSGYRDRVADTQYF. The CDR3 region has the DNA TGTGCCACCAGCGGGTACCGGGACAGGGTGGCAGATACGCAGTATTTT.

The V call is TRBV5-4, the J call TRBJ2-3, with 7 bases matching TRBD2. Germline lookup yields CDR1 SGHNT and CDR2 YYREEE (reference sequence). The CDR3 has 16 amino acids. V trimming: 4 bases; J trimming: 2 bases; junction bases outside the gene matches: 10. The chain's CDR3 is CASSSPPSGPTDTQYF. The CDR3 DNA sequence: TGTGCCAGCAGCAGCCCCCCTAGCGGCCCCACAGATACGCAGTATTTT.

The gene calls are TRBV27 and TRBJ2-1; TRBD2 is a possible D gene (5 bases). From germline, CDR1 is MNHEY and CDR2 SMNVEV (reference sequence). This CDR3 contains 12 residues. The V end lost 5 bases, the J end lost 5 bases, and 7 bases lay between the germline ends. The DNA for the CDR3 is TGTGCCAGCAGTGTGGGAGACAATGAGCAGTTCTTC. This gives the protein CASSVGDNEQFF.

The chain couples TRBV27 to TRBJ2-3; no reliable D call. V lost 3 bases to trimming and J lost 4 bases, with 8 bases between them. This CDR3 is 13 amino acids long. Germline CDR1 and CDR2: MNHEY and SMNVEV (reference sequence). CDR3 loop: CASSFGGSDTQYF. The CDR3 DNA reads as TGTGCCAGCAGTTTCGGCGGCTCAGATACGCAGTATTTT.

This chain links TRBV7-6 with TRBJ2-7, with 9 bases matching TRBD2. Losses at the gene ends were 2 bases for V and 6 bases for J; bases not matched to a gene: 8. The CDR3 is made up of 15 amino acids. The V gene's germline CDR1 is SGHVS and CDR2 FNYEAQ. CDR3 bases: TGTGCCAGCAGCTTACGGGCTAGCGGGACCCGCGAGCAGTACTTC. As protein: CASSLRASGTREQYF.

The rearrangement links TRBV7-2 to TRBJ2-7, with 13 bases matching TRBD2. V shed 6 bases and J 5 bases; nucleotides not matched to a gene: 4. Germline V gene lookup returns CDR1 SGHTA and CDR2 FQGNSA. The CDR3 is 14 amino acids. The CDR3 reads CASRGGLAGDEQYF. DNA for the CDR3: TGTGCCAGCAGGGGAGGACTAGCGGGAGACGAGCAGTACTTC. Combining the CDR3 with reference TRBV7-2 and TRBJ2-7 gives the whole variable domain GAGVSQSPSNKVTEKGKDVELRCDPISGHTALYWYRQSLGQGLEFLIYFQGNSAPDKSGLPSDRFSAERTGGSVSTLTIQRTQQEDSAVYLCASRGGLAGDEQYFGPGTRLTVT.

The chain carries TRBV27 and TRBJ2-7, with TRBD2 as a possible D gene (5 bases). The germline CDR1 and CDR2 sequences are MNHEY and SMNVEV (reference sequence). The CDR3 is made up of 13 amino acids. V gave up 3 bases and J gave up 7 bases, with 13 bases separating them. The chain's CDR3 is CASSLTASMEQYF. In DNA form, the CDR3 reads TGTGCCAGCAGTTTGACGGCTAGCATGGAGCAGTACTTC.

The rearrangement joins TRBV19 to TRBJ2-1, with D possibly matching TRBD2 (5 bases). Trimming removed 11 bases from V and 3 bases from J, with 17 bases in between. Germline V lookup: CDR1 LNHDA, CDR2 SQIVND (reference sequence). The CDR3 has 14 residues. Here the CDR3 reads CAGSKRIIYNEQFF. CDR3 nucleotide sequence: TGTGCCGGCAGTAAGCGGATCATCTACAATGAGCAGTTCTTC.

V usage is TRBV19 and J usage is TRBJ2-7; 11 bases agree with TRBD2. The CDR3 extends over 17 amino acids. The germline gives CDR1 LNHDA, CDR2 SQIVND (reference sequence). The ends lost 5 bases at V and 4 bases at J; junction bases unmatched: 13. For the CDR3, the DNA is TGTGCCAGTAGTTCCGATCGAGTAGCGGGAGGGCCGTACGAGCAGTACTTC. Residues: CASSSDRVAGGPYEQYF. Full variable domain (remainder filled in from reference TRBV19 and TRBJ2-7): DGGITQSPKYLFRKEGQNVTLSCEQNLNHDAMYWYRQDPGQGLRLIYYSQIVNDFQKGDIAEGYSVSREKKESFPLTVTSAQKNPTAFYLCASSSDRVAGGPYEQYFGPGTRLTVT.

The chain links TRBV18 to TRBJ1-5; 7 bases are shared with TRBD1. Germline loops: CDR1 KGHSH, CDR2 LQKENI. The V and J ends lost 2 bases and 1 base, in that order; junction bases with no gene match: 8. CDR3 length: 17 residues. CDR3 amino acids: CASSPINRGVSNQPQHF. The CDR3 DNA reads as TGTGCCAGCTCACCAATAAACAGGGGTGTAAGCAATCAGCCCCAGCATTTT.

This sequence joins TRBV5-5 and TRBJ1-6; D call uncertain. The CDR3 covers 14 residues. The germline V gene has CDR1 SGHKS and CDR2 YYEKEE (reference sequence). Trimming shortened V by 1 base and J by 7 bases, and 9 bases separated the two germline ends. CDR3 in amino acids: CASSLYGENSPLHF. The DNA of the CDR3 is TGTGCCAGCAGCTTGTATGGGGAGAATTCACCCCTCCACTTT.

The rearrangement links TRBV7-9 to TRBJ2-1; D unclear. The CDR3 runs to 14 residues. Between the trimmed V and J ends, which lost 1 base and 5 bases, there was a span of 9 bases. Germline V gene lookup returns CDR1 SEHNR and CDR2 FQNEAQ (reference sequence). For the CDR3, the DNA is TGTGCCAGCAGCTTAGGTTCTCTAAACAATGAGCAGTTCTTC. This encodes CASSLGSLNNEQFF.

The rearrangement links TRBV5-1 to TRBJ2-3; D is perhaps TRBD1 (6 bases). Germline V gene data show CDR1 as SGHRS and CDR2 as YFSETQ. V dropped 1 base and J dropped 4 bases, with 10 bases sitting between them. CDR3 size: 14 residues. This CDR3 reads CASSLNRVADTQYF. In nucleotides, the CDR3 is TGCGCCAGCAGCTTGAACAGGGTAGCAGATACGCAGTATTTT. The whole variable domain, remainder taken from reference TRBV5-1 and TRBJ2-3, is KAGVTQTPRYLIKTRGQQVTLSCSPISGHRSVSWYQQTPGQGLQFLFEYFSETQRNKGNFPGRFSGRQFSNSRSEMNVSTLELGDSALYLCASSLNRVADTQYFGPGTRLTVL.

The chain links TRBV4-1 to TRBJ2-1; a weak D match, TRBD2 (6 bases). From germline, CDR1 is MGHRA and CDR2 YSYEKL. CDR3 length equals 13 residues. Between the trimmed V and J ends, which lost 4 bases and 8 bases, there was a span of 12 bases. The CDR3 region has the DNA TGCGCCAGCAGCCGCCAACTAGCCGATGAGCAGTTCTTC. Protein: CASSRQLADEQFF.

The V and J genes are TRBV5-1 and TRBJ2-1; the D is unclear. There are 15 residues in the CDR3. Trimming left V 4 bases short and J 6 bases short, with 17 bases between. Germline V gene data show CDR1 as SGHRS and CDR2 as YFSETQ. The CDR3 DNA follows: TGCGCCAGCAGCCCCCCAACCCAGGCCCCCAATGAGCAGTTCTTC. Translation gives CASSPPTQAPNEQFF.

This chain uses TRBV29-1 with TRBJ1-4; D is ambiguous. V was pared by 5 bases and J by 0 bases, with 13 bases between. The CDR3 has 15 residues. Germline loops: CDR1 SQVTM, CDR2 ANQGSEA. CDR3 region: CSVSDSVATNEKLFF. The CDR3 coding sequence is TGCAGCGTTTCCGACTCCGTTGCAACTAATGAAAAACTGTTTTTT.

The chain carries TRBV6-5 and TRBJ1-1, with D perhaps TRBD1 (6 bases). Germline V gene data show CDR1 as MNHEY and CDR2 as SVGAGI. The CDR3 covers 12 residues. V gave up 8 bases and J gave up 4 bases, with 11 bases separating them. CDR3 loop: CASQRGGTEAFF. DNA of the CDR3: TGTGCCAGCCAGAGAGGGGGCACTGAAGCTTTCTTT.